Sequencing of this TCR beta chain was carried out in a study of cytomegalovirus exposure and HLA in healthy donors. As for the study in general: Researchers found that about 82% of fewer than 450 genotyped donors fell within the Caucasian-associated ancestry cluster.

The study ran its PCR with 60 Vbeta and 13 Jbeta primers. Clones were sequenced by immunoSEQ multiplex PCR, and TCRdb holds only the in-frame ones, with some missing. Of under 200,000 clones in the sample, about four fifths were seen once. Germline trimming cut 5 bases from V and 6 bases from J; bases unmatched to any gene: 8. The V gene's germline CDR1 is PRHDT and CDR2 FYEKMQ (reference sequence). The CDR3 spans 14 residues. The source of this sequence is a boy aged 2-9 years in good health and CMV-seronegative. Sequenced material: PBMCs. The chain couples TRBV13 to TRBJ2-3; 7 bases agree with TRBD2. For the CDR3, the DNA is TGTGCCAGCAGCACAAAAAGACTAGCTGATACGCAGTATTTT. As protein: CASSTKRLADTQYF.